The sequence of this T cell receptor (beta chain) was determined in a study of T cells after yellow fever vaccination. Study-level findings and limits: Abundant contaminating clonotypes from the bulk population could appear in FACS-sorted repertoires.

J was trimmed by 12 bases and V by 0 bases; bases with no gene match: 7. Looked up from germline, CDR1 is SGHRS and CDR2 is YFSETQ. The CDR3 is made up of 14 amino acids. TCRdb analysed the 5' RACE reads with MiXCR anew, one entry per CDR3 protein. Among approximately 510,000 distinct CDR3 sequences listed, 20% to 25% were seen once. The sample holds a few counts of this clonotype. The antigen is unknown. The input for sequencing was PBMCs, taken roughly 23 days after the first yellow fever vaccination. This clonotype was obtained from a man aged 18-30 years who received the YFV17D yellow fever vaccine. The chain employs TRBV5-1 and TRBJ2-1; 9 bases line up with TRBD1. The CDR3 nucleotides read TGCGCCAGCAGCTTGGCCTACAGGGGGCAGGGGCAGTTCTTC. It codes for CASSLAYRGQGQFF. Together with reference TRBV5-1 and TRBJ2-1, the CDR3 gives the full variable domain: KAGVTQTPRYLIKTRGQQVTLSCSPISGHRSVSWYQQTPGQGLQFLFEYFSETQRNKGNFPGRFSGRQFSNSRSEMNVSTLELGDSALYLCASSLAYRGQGQFFGPGTRLTVL.